Below are 3 T cell receptor beta chains sequenced from a single sample in a study of T cells in Graves' hyperthyroidism and ophthalmopathy. From RNA transcripts, TCR beta CDR3 regions were amplified. Using the HTBI primer set, a first-round RT-PCR was run on the TCR CDR3. TCRdb used MiXCR to reprocess the multiplex PCR reads, holding one entry per CDR3 protein. The sample includes 370,000 or so distinct CDR3 sequences, 13% seen only once; the top ten take about a fifth. Sample: blood. These receptors came from a man aged 25-40 years with Graves' hyperthyroidism that later progressed to Graves' ophthalmopathy.

This clonotype was observed a handful of times. V and J are TRBV24-1 and TRBJ1-3, with 12 bases that match TRBD1. The CDR3 covers 19 residues. Germline V lookup: CDR1 KGHDR, CDR2 SFDVKD. V was pared by 4 bases and J by 4 bases, with 13 bases of the junction left unmatched. The CDR3 is CATSEALGQGAILGNTIYF. For the CDR3, the DNA is TGTGCCACCAGTGAAGCTCTGGGACAGGGGGCAATTCTGGGAAACACCATATATTTT.

This clonotype has only a few counts. The chain is built from TRBV7-9 and TRBJ2-7, with 10 bases identical to TRBD1. CDR1 SEHNR and CDR2 FQNEAQ come from the germline V gene (reference sequence). Losses at the gene ends were 11 bases for V and 2 bases for J; bases not matched to a gene: 6. This CDR3 region has 13 residues. CDR3 DNA sequence: TGTGCCGCCGGGGACAGGGGTCCCTACGAGCAGTACTTC. Its translation: CAAGDRGPYEQYF.

This clonotype was recorded at least ten times. This CDR3 is CASSRRGPRSSYNSPLHF. The CDR3 DNA sequence: TGTGCCAGCAGTAGAAGAGGACCGCGGAGCTCCTATAATTCACCCCTCCACTTT. The chain uses TRBV27 and TRBJ1-6; no definite D call. From germline, CDR1 is MNHEY and CDR2 SMNVEV (reference sequence). The V gene lost 5 bases and the J gene lost 0 bases, with 17 bases spanning the gap. The CDR3 totals 18 residues.